These T cell receptor beta chains were read from a single sample in a study of OX40 agonist ivuxolimab in advanced cancers. Method: immunoSEQ multiplex PCR; TCRdb's copy keeps in-frame clones and lacks some. The top ten hold roughly 0.6% of the sample, which has approximately 50,000 clones, 84% seen once. Sequencing was performed on CD4+ or CD8+ T cells sorted from blood, taken in a trial of the OX40 agonist ivuxolimab. Every receptor here comes from an adult with an advanced solid tumor such as melanoma, head and neck, liver or kidney cancer. The CDR3 runs from the conserved cysteine through the conserved F or W. The D gene is left open where the match is weak. Clone sizes are given selectively: once, few, many, or a class where the clone is expanded.

V	D	size	J	DNA	CDR3
TRBV28	NA	NA	TRBJ1-2	TGTGCCAGCAGTTTTCCGGATGGCTACACCTTC	CASSFPDGYTF
TRBV11-2	NA	NA	TRBJ2-7	TGTGCCAGCAGCTTAGCAGGGCCGAAGGACTACGAGCAGTACTTC	CASSLAGPKDYEQYF
TRBV9	TRBD2	NA	TRBJ2-3	TGTGCCAGCAGCCCCAGGACTAGCGGGAGTTTAGAAGATACGCAGTATTTT	CASSPRTSGSLEDTQYF
TRBV5-1	NA	NA	TRBJ1-4	TGCGCCAGCAGCTTCGGGGGCAGGGGTACTAATGAAAAACTGTTTTTT	CASSFGGRGTNEKLFF
TRBV9	TRBD2	NA	TRBJ2-1	TGTGCCAGCAGAAAACTCGTAGCGGGGGAGTCCAATGAGCAGTTCTTC	CASRKLVAGESNEQFF
TRBV7-9	NA	few	TRBJ2-3	TGTGCCAGCAGCTTAGGGGAAGATACGCAGTATTTT	CASSLGEDTQYF
TRBV5-4	NA	NA	TRBJ2-3	TGTGCCAGCTCCGGGGGAGATACGCAGTATTTT	CASSGGDTQYF
TRBV28	NA	NA	TRBJ2-7	TGTGCCAGCAGTAGCCAGCCATCCTACGAGCAGTACTTC	CASSSQPSYEQYF
TRBV7-2	NA	NA	TRBJ1-1	TGTGCCAGCAGCTTAGGACAAAAAGTGGCTGAAGCTTTCTTT	CASSLGQKVAEAFF
TRBV5-5	NA	once	TRBJ1-3	TGTGCCAGCAGCCTGGAATACGCAGGGGGAAACACCATATATTTT	CASSLEYAGGNTIYF
TRBV9	NA	NA	TRBJ2-7	TGTGCCAGCAGCGCGCTGGGAGCGGGTGGCGAGCAGTACTTC	CASSALGAGGEQYF
TRBV5-1	TRBD2	few	TRBJ2-1	TGCGCCAGCAGCTTCCCGGGACGGCCGGGACTAGCGACATACAATGAGCAGTTCTTC	CASSFPGRPGLATYNEQFF
TRBV5-1	NA	NA	TRBJ2-5	TGCGCCAGCAGACTGACACCAATGGGAGAGACCCAGTACTTC	CASRLTPMGETQYF
TRBV19	TRBD1	once	TRBJ2-1	TGTGCCAGTATCCCGGGACAGGGATTGAATGAGCAGTTCTTC	CASIPGQGLNEQFF
TRBV4-1	NA	NA	TRBJ1-1	TGCGCCAGCAGCCAAGTTTTCAAGAACACTGAAGCTTTCTTT	CASSQVFKNTEAFF
TRBV5-1	NA	few	TRBJ2-2	TGCGCCAGCAGCTTGGCGGTAGGGAACACCGGGGAGCTGTTTTTT	CASSLAVGNTGELFF
TRBV28	TRBD1	once	TRBJ2-7	TGTGCCAGCAGTTCGCCGACAGGGGGTTCCTACGAGCAGTACTTC	CASSSPTGGSYEQYF
TRBV19	TRBD1	NA	TRBJ2-5	TGTGCCAGTAGTATGACATCGCGCGCGGGACAGGGGTCGAGGGAGACCCAGTACTTC	CASSMTSRAGQGSRETQYF
TRBV20-1	NA	once	TRBJ2-3	TGCAGTGCGGAAAAGGAAGATACGCAGTATTTT	CSAEKEDTQYF
TRBV9	NA	NA	TRBJ2-1	TGTGCCAGCAGCGTAGCCTTGCGGGATGAGCAGTTCTTC	CASSVALRDEQFF
TRBV29-1	NA	NA	TRBJ2-1	TGCAGCGTTCAGAGTAGCGGGCAGTTCTTC	CSVQSSGQFF
TRBV7-9	NA	NA	TRBJ2-3	TGTGCCAGCAGCTCTCGCGGGTACACAGATACGCAGTATTTT	CASSSRGYTDTQYF
TRBV28	NA	NA	TRBJ1-2	TGTGCCAGCAGTTTAACGGGACGTCGAAGCTATGGCTACACCTTC	CASSLTGRRSYGYTF
TRBV2	TRBD2	NA	TRBJ2-3	TGTGCCAGTACAAGAGCGGGAAGCACAGATACGCAGTATTTT	CASTRAGSTDTQYF
TRBV5-6	TRBD2	NA	TRBJ2-1	TGTGCCAGCAGTTCCGGGACTAGCAATGACAATGAGCAGTTCTTC	CASSSGTSNDNEQFF
TRBV19	TRBD1	NA	TRBJ1-5	TGTGCCAGTAGTCAAATGGGACAGGGGGCAAATCAGCCCCAGCATTTT	CASSQMGQGANQPQHF
TRBV30	NA	NA	TRBJ2-1	TGTGCCTGGAGTACTGGGTTGAACAATGAGCAGTTCTTC	CAWSTGLNNEQFF
TRBV2	NA	few	TRBJ1-1	TGTGCCAGTGGAAGGTCGGCAGGCGAACCAATGAACACTGAAGCTTTCTTT	CASGRSAGEPMNTEAFF
TRBV19	NA	NA	TRBJ2-4	TGTGCCAGTAGTCCCCGGGGAGCGACGGTTGACAAAAACATTCAGTACTTC	CASSPRGATVDKNIQYF
TRBV18	TRBD1	NA	TRBJ2-5	TGTGCCAGCTCACCAACACAGGGGAATCAAGAGACCCAGTACTTC	CASSPTQGNQETQYF
TRBV19	TRBD1	NA	TRBJ1-2	TGTGCCAGTAGTACCGCCGGGACAGGGGGTGGCTACACCTTC	CASSTAGTGGGYTF